This T cell receptor (beta chain) was sequenced during a study of blood T cell repertoires in COVID-19. The study drew participants aged roughly 18 to 95 years from roughly 25 US areas. Cohorts were assigned according to the clinical history that participants reported. Among Cohort 3 donors, those recovered had two negative PCRs, clearance, or symptom resolution. Using immunoSEQ multiplex PCR, the repertoire was profiled, and TCRdb retains in-frame clones only, with some absent. The sample has 300,000 to 450,000 clones, 70% to 90% seen once. Per the germline V gene, CDR1 is MGHRA and CDR2 is YSYEKL. The V and J ends lost 1 base and 7 bases respectively, with 16 bases between them. CDR3 length: 16 residues.

This chain connects TRBV4-1 to TRBJ1-4; D not certain. The receptor's source is a man aged 25-45 years who had recovered from COVID-19. Specimen: PBMCs or T cells enriched from blood (not recorded which). The CDR3 sequence: CASSQAVSLGSEKLFF. The CDR3 nucleotides read TGCGCCAGCAGCCAAGCAGTATCGCTGGGGAGTGAAAAACTGTTTTTT.